Listed here are 25 T cell receptor beta chains from one sample, sequenced in a study of blood T cell repertoires in COVID-19. Produced via immunoSEQ multiplex PCR; TCRdb's table is partial and in-frame only. The repertoire has 250,000 to 300,000 clones, around 85% of them found once; the top ten carry 12%. Material: peripheral blood. All receptors come from a woman aged 25 to 39 with COVID-19, enrolled during active disease.

The chain combines TRBV14 with TRBJ2-5, with 8 nucleotides matching TRBD2. The CDR3 runs 15 residues. Trimming took 4 bases from V and 1 from J; bases not matched to a gene: 5. Germline V gives CDR1 SGHDN, CDR2 FVKESK. The CDR3 spells CASSPSGGLQETQYF. The CDR3 DNA follows: TGTGCCAGCAGCCCCAGCGGGGGTCTCCAAGAGACCCAGTACTTC.

V usage is TRBV27 and J usage is TRBJ2-1; 12 nucleotides align to TRBD2. Trimming cost V 8 bases and J 1 base; bases outside gene matches: 9. The CDR3 sequence is 17 residues long. Germline CDR1 reads MNHEY; CDR2 reads SMNVEV (reference sequence). The DNA for the CDR3 is TGTGCCAGCGGCTCCCTAGCGGGGGGGCCTTCCTACAATGAGCAGTTCTTC. This encodes CASGSLAGGPSYNEQFF.

V gene TRBV29-1 combines with J gene TRBJ2-2; no definite D call. Trimming removed 7 bases from V and 2 bases from J, with 8 bases in between. CDR3 size: 12 residues. Germline V CDR1 and CDR2: SQVTM, ANQGSEA. The CDR3 DNA reads as TGCAGCGGCACAGCTAACACCGGGGAGCTGTTTTTT. Encoded protein: CSGTANTGELFF.

This chain joins TRBV29-1 and TRBJ2-3; a possible D gene is TRBD1 (5 bases). The CDR3 contains 14 residues. V was pared by 7 bases and J by 8 bases, with 22 bases between. CDR1 SQVTM and CDR2 ANQGSEA come from the germline V gene. This CDR3 is CSANEGLGHGTQYF. CDR3 DNA sequence: TGCAGCGCCAATGAAGGGCTGGGGCACGGTACGCAGTATTTT.

This clone was picked up a small number of times. V and J are TRBV7-2 and TRBJ1-6, with 8 bases lining up with TRBD1. The J segment lost 9 bases and the V segment lost 5 bases, leaving 6 bases of the junction unmatched. This CDR3 region has 14 residues. Per the germline V gene, CDR1 is SGHTA and CDR2 is FQGNSA. This chain's CDR3 is CASSTGGTSSPLHF. CDR3 DNA: TGTGCCAGCAGCACAGGGGGAACAAGTTCACCCCTCCACTTT.

The V and J genes are TRBV18 and TRBJ1-1; 8 nucleotides agree with TRBD1. The CDR3 consists of 13 residues. J lost 3 bases, V lost 8 bases, and 5 bases had no gene match. Germline-derived CDR1 and CDR2 are KGHSH and LQKENI. The CDR3 spells CASRQGRDTEAFF. CDR3 nucleotides: TGTGCCAGCCGACAGGGGCGGGACACTGAAGCTTTCTTT.

The CDR3 loop is CASSFLTGDVVGYTF. DNA of the CDR3: TGTGCCAGCAGTTTTCTAACAGGGGATGTGGTTGGCTACACCTTC. This chain joins TRBV28 and TRBJ1-2; 7 positions match TRBD1. The CDR3 has 15 residues. V shed 3 bases, J shed 7 bases, and the junction held 11 bases outside the gene matches. Germline values: CDR1 MDHEN, CDR2 SYDVKM.

The chain links TRBV13 to TRBJ2-3, with D possibly matching TRBD2 (5 bases). The CDR3 consists of 16 residues. The V gene lost 5 bases and the J gene lost 6 bases, with 21 bases spanning the gap. Looked up from germline, CDR1 is PRHDT and CDR2 is FYEKMQ (reference sequence). The CDR3 here is CASSPALSGIGDTQYF. CDR3 nucleotide sequence: TGTGCCAGCAGCCCGGCCCTCTCGGGGATTGGCGATACGCAGTATTTT.

This clone was seen a single time. V usage is TRBV6-6 and J usage is TRBJ2-4; TRBD1 aligns across 11 bases. Germline CDR1 reads MNHNY; CDR2 reads SVGAGI (reference sequence). This CDR3 has 17 residues. The J segment lost 0 bases and the V segment lost 5 bases, leaving 6 bases of the junction unmatched. CDR3: CASSLGQGARAKNIQYF. The CDR3 bases are TGTGCCAGCAGTCTTGGACAGGGGGCTAGAGCCAAAAACATTCAGTACTTC.

CDR3 nucleotides: TGTGCCAGCAGCGTACTACAGGGGACTGAAGCTTTCTTT. Translation gives CASSVLQGTEAFF. J is TRBJ1-1 and V is TRBV7-9, with TRBD1 identical over 7 bases. This CDR3 is built from 13 residues. With 5 bases clipped from V and 5 bases from J, the junction kept 5 bases outside the gene matches. CDR1 SEHNR and CDR2 FQNEAQ come from the germline V gene (reference sequence).

This chain connects TRBV19 to TRBJ1-2; D is unresolved. V lost 3 bases and J 4 bases, leaving 9 bases between the germline ends. CDR1 and CDR2 (germline): LNHDA, SQIVND (reference sequence). The CDR3 spans 13 residues. CDR3 protein: CASSIFEGYGYTF. DNA of the CDR3: TGTGCCAGTAGTATCTTCGAGGGCTATGGCTACACCTTC. The full variable domain, rest sourced from reference TRBV19 and TRBJ1-2, is DGGITQSPKYLFRKEGQNVTLSCEQNLNHDAMYWYRQDPGQGLRLIYYSQIVNDFQKGDIAEGYSVSREKKESFPLTVTSAQKNPTAFYLCASSIFEGYGYTFGSGTRLTVV.

This sequence joins TRBV4-1 and TRBJ1-4, with D uncertain. CDR3 length: 12 residues. Per germline, CDR1 MGHRA and CDR2 YSYEKL. V lost 1 base and J 11 bases, leaving 8 bases between the germline ends. The CDR3 DNA is TGCGCCAGCAGCCAAGTCACTGAGAAACTGTTTTTT. This sequence encodes CASSQVTEKLFF.

The chain recombines TRBV7-2 with TRBJ1-5; possible D gene TRBD1, 6 bases. The germline V gene has CDR1 SGHTA and CDR2 FQGNSA. CDR3 size: 16 residues. V lost 2 bases and J 1 base, leaving 12 bases between the germline ends. The CDR3 protein is CASSLKPQGSNQPQHF. Here the CDR3 DNA reads TGTGCCAGCAGCTTAAAGCCCCAGGGGAGCAATCAGCCCCAGCATTTT.

The chain is built from TRBV5-1 and TRBJ1-4; perhaps TRBD1 as D (6 bases). The CDR3 runs 14 residues. V lost 0 bases and J lost 6, with 9 bases in between. CDR1 is SGHRS and CDR2 is YFSETQ in the germline V gene. CDR3 residues: CASSLVYRDEKLFF. CDR3 sequence (DNA): TGCGCCAGCAGCTTGGTATACAGGGATGAAAAACTGTTTTTT.

The gene calls are TRBV6-1 and TRBJ2-5; TRBD2 matches at 12 bases. Germline loops: CDR1 MNHNS, CDR2 SASEGT. The CDR3 is 13 residues long. Losses at the gene ends were 9 bases for V and 2 bases for J; bases not matched to a gene: 1. This CDR3 reads CASGTSGQETQYF. The DNA for the CDR3 is TGTGCCAGTGGGACTAGCGGGCAAGAGACCCAGTACTTC.

The chain employs TRBV3-1 (or the pseudogene TRBV3-2) and TRBJ1-6; D remains ambiguous. The CDR3 has 16 amino acids. CDR1 and CDR2 from the germline V gene are LGHDT and YNNKEL (reference sequence). Trimming left V 4 bases short and J 5 bases short, with 15 bases between. The CDR3 bases are TGTGCCAGCAGCCGGGCCCCAGGTGCTAATAATTCACCCCTCCACTTT. Encoded protein: CASSRAPGANNSPLHF.

This clone was counted only a few times. V usage is TRBV5-1 and J usage is TRBJ2-3; 7 bases are shared with TRBD2. Germline values: CDR1 SGHRS, CDR2 YFSETQ. J gave up 1 base and V 7 bases, and 6 bases lay outside the gene matches. The CDR3 contains 14 residues. The CDR3 bases are TGCGCCAGCCTACGGGGGGTTGGCACAGATACGCAGTATTTT. Protein product: CASLRGVGTDTQYF. Full variable domain (remainder filled in from reference TRBV5-1 and TRBJ2-3): KAGVTQTPRYLIKTRGQQVTLSCSPISGHRSVSWYQQTPGQGLQFLFEYFSETQRNKGNFPGRFSGRQFSNSRSEMNVSTLELGDSALYLCASLRGVGTDTQYFGPGTRLTVL.

This CDR3 reads CASTGQGSRQETQYF. Written as DNA, the CDR3 is TGTGCCAGCACTGGACAGGGGTCGCGTCAAGAGACCCAGTACTTC. V usage is TRBV7-9 and J usage is TRBJ2-5; 9 positions agree with TRBD1. Per the germline V gene, CDR1 is SEHNR and CDR2 is FQNEAQ (reference sequence). J was trimmed by 2 bases and V by 7 bases; bases with no gene match: 8. CDR3 length equals 15 residues.

This clone was counted once. This CDR3 reads CASSQDPTDRETQYF. CDR3 nucleotides: TGTGCCAGCAGCCAAGATCCCACGGACAGGGAGACCCAGTACTTC. The chain recombines TRBV3-1 (or the pseudogene TRBV3-2) with TRBJ2-5; 7 nucleotides agree with TRBD1. The CDR3 sequence is 15 residues long. From germline, CDR1 is LGHDT and CDR2 YNNKEL (reference sequence). Germline trimming cut 0 bases from V and 5 bases from J; bases unmatched to any gene: 6.

The chain is built from TRBV5-5 and TRBJ2-3, with 8 bases matching TRBD2. J was trimmed by 8 bases and V by 1 base; bases with no gene match: 18. Germline CDR1 and CDR2: SGHKS and YYEKEE (reference sequence). The CDR3 runs 18 residues. CDR3 DNA: TGTGCCAGCAGCTTGCCCCTCCGGGGTAGCGGGGTGGGGGCTACGCAGTATTTT. Protein sequence: CASSLPLRGSGVGATQYF. Complete variable domain (other parts from reference TRBV5-5 and TRBJ2-3): DAGVTQSPTHLIKTRGQQVTLRCSPISGHKSVSWYQQVLGQGPQFIFQYYEKEERGRGNFPDRFSARQFPNYSSELNVNALLLGDSALYLCASSLPLRGSGVGATQYFGPGTRLTVL.

The chain combines TRBV18 with TRBJ1-2, with 7 bases identical to TRBD1. J was trimmed by 5 bases and V by 3 bases; bases with no gene match: 9. The length of the CDR3 is 15 residues. Germline CDR1 KGHSH, CDR2 LQKENI. CDR3 nucleotide sequence: TGTGCCAGCTCACCGGACAGGTTGCTTGGGTATGGCTACACCTTC. Translating it yields CASSPDRLLGYGYTF.

The chain couples TRBV24-1 to TRBJ2-2; possibly TRBD1 for D (5 bases). Germline V gives CDR1 KGHDR, CDR2 SFDVKD. This CDR3 region has 16 residues. V was shortened by 3 bases and J by 2 bases, with 12 bases between the two germline ends. CDR3 residues: CATSDERTSNTGELFF. In DNA, the CDR3 is TGTGCCACCAGTGATGAGAGGACAAGTAACACCGGGGAGCTGTTTTTT.

The chain is built from TRBV5-1 and TRBJ2-1, with 8 bases aligning to TRBD2. The CDR3 sequence is 14 residues long. J was trimmed by 5 bases and V by 8 bases; bases with no gene match: 9. Germline CDR1 SGHRS, CDR2 YFSETQ. This CDR3 is CASSPGGPDNEQFF. CDR3 DNA sequence: TGCGCCAGTTCCCCGGGGGGGCCAGACAATGAGCAGTTCTTC. Full variable domain (rest looked up from reference TRBV5-1 and TRBJ2-1): KAGVTQTPRYLIKTRGQQVTLSCSPISGHRSVSWYQQTPGQGLQFLFEYFSETQRNKGNFPGRFSGRQFSNSRSEMNVSTLELGDSALYLCASSPGGPDNEQFFGPGTRLTVL.

The chain couples TRBV5-1 to TRBJ1-4; D remains ambiguous. This CDR3 spans 15 amino acids. Per germline, CDR1 SGHRS and CDR2 YFSETQ. Trimming stripped 4 bases from V and 6 bases from J, with 16 bases between. CDR3 residues: CASSPTTGSHEKLFF. The CDR3 DNA follows: TGCGCCAGCAGCCCTACCACCGGGTCACATGAAAAACTGTTTTTT.

The chain combines TRBV19 with TRBJ1-1; D unclear. The germline V and J ends were trimmed by 6 bases and 0 bases, with 14 bases remaining between them. This CDR3 is built from 15 residues. The V gene's germline CDR1 is LNHDA and CDR2 SQIVND (reference sequence). The DNA for the CDR3 is TGTGCCAGTAGATCCCGGGATCAGATGAACACTGAAGCTTTCTTT. This gives the protein CASRSRDQMNTEAFF.